One and the same sample provided the 11 T cell receptor beta chains below, sequenced in a study of T-cell reconstitution after alpha-beta-depleted transplantation in children. Construction of the TCRbeta library involved unique molecular identifiers. TCRdb independently ran MiXCR on the PCR reads; one entry per CDR3 protein. The table records roughly 500,000 distinct CDR3 sequences, approximately 30% of them present only once. Material: PBMCs from the stem cell graft donor, obtained from the stem cell graft. These receptors all come from a human donor who donated a stem cell graft to a child with aplastic anemia.

This clonotype has just a few counts. The chain links TRBV7-6 to TRBJ2-1, with D perhaps TRBD1 (5 bases). The ends were cut back, 1 base at V and 7 bases at J, with 8 bases in the middle. This CDR3 is built from 13 residues. Germline CDR1 is SGHVS and CDR2 is FNYEAQ. Here the CDR3 reads CASSLGPGNEQFF. The CDR3 coding sequence is TGTGCCAGCAGCTTAGGGCCAGGGAATGAGCAGTTCTTC.

This clonotype was seen more than once but under ten times. J is TRBJ1-5 and V is TRBV28, with TRBD1 matching 7 bases. Germline V CDR1 and CDR2: MDHEN, SYDVKM. This CDR3 region has 15 residues. V lost 3 bases, J lost 0 bases, and 2 bases stayed unmatched. The CDR3 coding sequence is TGTGCCAGCAGTTTGGGACAGATTAGCAATCAGCCCCAGCATTTT. Amino acid sequence: CASSLGQISNQPQHF. Complete variable domain (other parts from reference TRBV28 and TRBJ1-5): DVKVTQSSRYLVKRTGEKVFLECVQDMDHENMFWYRQDPGLGLRLIYFSYDVKMKEKGDIPEGYSVSREKKERFSLILESASTNQTSMYLCASSLGQISNQPQHFGDGTRLSIL.

The V call is TRBV15, the J call TRBJ2-1; TRBD2 might be the D (5 bases). The CDR3 has 16 residues. CDR1 and CDR2 from the germline V gene are LNHNV and YYDKDF (reference sequence). Trimming removed 4 bases at V and 5 bases at J, with 18 bases between. CDR3 nucleotide sequence: TGTGCCACCAGCACATATAGCGTTAGTCGTGACAATGAGCAGTTCTTC. Its protein product is CATSTYSVSRDNEQFF.

This clonotype was counted many times. The chain couples TRBV20-1 to TRBJ2-2; TRBD2 matches at 11 bases. The junction had 5 bases not matched to a gene; V was cut back by 2 bases and J by 6 bases. Germline V CDR1 and CDR2: DFQATT, SNEGSKA (reference sequence). This CDR3 region has 15 residues. The CDR3 DNA reads TGCAGTGCTAGATATAGCGGGAGGGCAGCCGGGGAGCTGTTTTTT. Protein product: CSARYSGRAAGELFF.

About this clonotype itself: Compared with germline, one end of the junction differs, possibly owing to a read error. The CDR3 reads CCASSRNFGNTIYF. In DNA form, the CDR3 reads TGCTGTGCTAGTTCGAGAAACTTCGGGAACACCATATATTTT. The rearrangement uses TRBV20-1 and TRBJ1-3, with D uncertain. Germline loops: CDR1 DFQATT, CDR2 SNEGSKA (reference sequence). The CDR3 runs to 14 residues.

A few counts support this clonotype. V and J are TRBV20-1 and TRBJ2-7, with D perhaps matching TRBD1 (5 bases). Germline V gives CDR1 DFQATT, CDR2 SNEGSKA (reference sequence). CDR3 length equals 12 residues. V was cut by 5 bases and J by 1 base, with 9 bases left in between. The CDR3 DNA reads as TGCAGTGCTCCACAGGCGTCCTACGAGCAGTACTTC. Translating it yields CSAPQASYEQYF.

The chain uses TRBV25-1 and TRBJ2-7, with 7 nucleotides matching TRBD1. Germline CDR1 MGHDK, CDR2 SYGVNS. CDR3 length equals 11 residues. The ends lost 8 bases at V and 6 bases at J; junction bases unmatched: 4. The chain's CDR3 is CASGTVAEQYF. In nucleotides, the CDR3 is TGTGCCAGCGGGACAGTCGCCGAGCAGTACTTC.

This clonotype was detected only a few times. V usage is TRBV24-1 and J usage is TRBJ2-2; TRBD1 might be the D (5 bases). Germline CDR1 and CDR2: KGHDR and SFDVKD. The CDR3 is made up of 15 amino acids. The V end lost 4 bases, the J end lost 7 bases, and 15 bases lay between the germline ends. The CDR3 DNA sequence: TGTGCCACCAGTGAGGGTGGGGCTCAGTTCGGGGAGCTGTTTTTT. This translates into CATSEGGAQFGELFF.

This clonotype was detected a few times. Given a much more abundant clone one base away, this may be a read error. The rearrangement uses TRBV12-3 or TRBV12-4 and TRBJ2-7, with 14 bases lining up with TRBD2. The CDR3 runs 13 residues. V shed 6 bases, J shed 5 bases, and the junction held 0 bases outside the gene matches. CDR3 sequence reads: CASRGLAGDEQYF. CDR3 nucleotides: TGTGCCAGCAGGGGACTAGCGGGAGACGAGCAGTACTTC.

The V gene is TRBV5-4, the J gene TRBJ1-4; 10 bases line up with TRBD1. This CDR3 comprises 15 residues. With V trimmed by 0 bases and J by 5 bases, 1 base remained unmatched. From germline, CDR1 is SGHNT and CDR2 YYREEE (reference sequence). Here the CDR3 reads CASSLEGQGNEKLFF. CDR3 DNA: TGTGCCAGCAGCTTGGAGGGACAGGGGAATGAAAAACTGTTTTTT.

V is TRBV20-1 and J is TRBJ1-5; D gene uncertain. This CDR3 has 13 residues. CDR1 is DFQATT and CDR2 is SNEGSKA in the germline V gene (reference sequence). The DNA of the CDR3 is TGCGCCGTGCAGGCGGATAGCAATCAGCCCCAGCATTTT. Translating gives CAVQADSNQPQHF.